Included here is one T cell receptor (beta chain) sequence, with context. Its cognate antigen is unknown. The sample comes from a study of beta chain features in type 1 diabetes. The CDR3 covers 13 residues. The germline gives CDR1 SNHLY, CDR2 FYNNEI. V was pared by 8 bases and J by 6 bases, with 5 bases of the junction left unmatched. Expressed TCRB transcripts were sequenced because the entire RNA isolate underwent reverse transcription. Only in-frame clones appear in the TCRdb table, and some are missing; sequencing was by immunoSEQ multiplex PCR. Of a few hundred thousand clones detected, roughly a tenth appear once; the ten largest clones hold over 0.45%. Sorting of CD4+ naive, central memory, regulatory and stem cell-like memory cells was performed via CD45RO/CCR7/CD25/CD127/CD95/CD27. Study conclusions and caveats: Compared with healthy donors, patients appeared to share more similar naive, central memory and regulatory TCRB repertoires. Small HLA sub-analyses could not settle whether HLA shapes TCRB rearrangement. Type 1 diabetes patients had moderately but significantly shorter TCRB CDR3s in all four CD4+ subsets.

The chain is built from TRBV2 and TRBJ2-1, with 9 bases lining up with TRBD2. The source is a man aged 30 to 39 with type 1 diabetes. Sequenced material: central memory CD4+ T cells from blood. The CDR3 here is CASGAGGPNEQFF. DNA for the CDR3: TGTGCCAGCGGAGCGGGAGGTCCCAATGAGCAGTTCTTC.